This TCR beta chain was captured in a study of response to subunit inactivated influenza vaccine. From the RT-PCR reads, TCRdb called clonotypes with MiXCR, one entry per CDR3 protein. Of roughly 650,000 distinct CDR3 sequences detected, 12% to 15% appear once; the ten largest clones hold roughly 7.2%. Study-wide points: T cells newly recruited by each seasonal influenza vaccination are few, the authors suggested.

This clonotype turned up a few times. The antigen is not known. Germline V gene sequence: CDR1 DFQATT, CDR2 SNEGSKA (reference sequence). Trimming left V 6 bases short and J 0 bases short, with 18 bases between. This CDR3 has 16 amino acids. The chain employs TRBV20-1 and TRBJ1-5, with a tentative D call TRBD1 (6 bases). This sequence originates from a man aged 45-65 years who received an inactivated influenza vaccine. This material consisted of PBMCs from blood, taken 14 to 15 days before vaccination. The CDR3 protein is CSATPYGQYSNQPQHF. The CDR3 DNA sequence: TGCAGTGCCACCCCGTACGGACAGTATAGCAATCAGCCCCAGCATTTT.